This entry features one T cell receptor (beta chain) sequence. The antigen is not known. This entry comes from a study of cytomegalovirus exposure and HLA in healthy donors. Whole-study findings and limits: Within a later analysis, the majority of CMV-associated TCR beta chains appeared HLA-restricted. Productive rates of about 87% or about 30% were seen for most TCR beta V segments in an earlier analysis. The authors later linked a missense DCLRE1C variant to TCR beta V- and J-gene trimming. The majority of TCR sequences were rare, yet some public TCRs appeared in many donors.

In the PCR, 60 Vbeta and 13 Jbeta primers were used. Assay: immunoSEQ multiplex PCR; the TCRdb copy retains only in-frame clones and omits some. The sample records 150,000 to 250,000 clones, roughly 85% being singletons. CDR3 length: 16 amino acids. The J segment lost 0 bases and the V segment lost 4 bases, leaving 6 bases of the junction unmatched. Germline-derived CDR1 and CDR2 are LGHNA and YSLEER. The sample comprised PBMCs. This rearrangement joins TRBV4-3 to TRBJ2-1; 7 bases match TRBD2. The source is a woman in her 30s in good health and CMV-seropositive. DNA for the CDR3: TGCGCCAGCAGCCTAAGCGGGGTCCGCTCCTACAATGAGCAGTTCTTC. This encodes CASSLSGVRSYNEQFF.